Below are 15 T cell receptor beta chains sequenced from a single sample in a study of vaccination and CD4 T cells after COVID-19. Cultured CD4+ T-cell DNA underwent Oncomine TCR Beta short-read sequencing. TCRdb re-called the PCR reads through MiXCR, storing one row per CDR3 protein. Of 20,000 or so distinct CDR3 sequences in the sample, roughly 55% were seen once. The treatment was: approximately 9-day PBMC culture with coronavirus spike peptide pools or control peptides (ViraFEST assay). No antigen has been assigned to these receptors. Source material: CD4+ T cells from blood, cultured in vitro. These receptors were collected from a human donor who had recovered from COVID-19.

The V call is TRBV28, the J call TRBJ1-1; tentatively, D is TRBD1 (6 bases). The CDR3 is made up of 12 amino acids. CDR1 and CDR2 (germline): MDHEN, SYDVKM. The germline V and J ends were trimmed by 6 bases and 10 bases, with 15 bases remaining between them. The CDR3, as DNA: TGTGCCAGCAGAGGGGGAACCCCGGGAGCTTTCTTT. Translated: CASRGGTPGAFF.

The genes are TRBV7-9 and TRBJ1-1, with 11 bases fitting TRBD1. The CDR3 has 14 amino acids. Germline CDR1 and CDR2: SEHNR and FQNEAQ (reference sequence). J gave up 3 bases and V 3 bases, and 0 bases lay outside the gene matches. The CDR3 protein is CASSLGQGDTEAFF. CDR3 DNA: TGTGCCAGCAGCTTGGGACAGGGGGACACTGAAGCTTTCTTT.

Only a few counts were recorded for this clonotype. This sequence joins TRBV6-1 and TRBJ2-4, with TRBD2 matching 9 bases. This CDR3 contains 12 residues. Germline-derived CDR1 and CDR2 are MNHNS and SASEGT. The V and J ends lost 5 bases and 9 bases, in that order; junction bases with no gene match: 2. CDR3 loop: CASSKLAGIQYF. The CDR3 region has the DNA TGTGCCAGCAGTAAACTAGCGGGCATTCAGTACTTC.

The chain carries TRBV6-2 or TRBV6-3 and TRBJ1-5; D unresolved. From germline, CDR1 is MNHEY and CDR2 SVGEGT. This CDR3 is built from 14 residues. Trimming took 2 bases from V and 4 from J, leaving 9 bases between them. The CDR3 loop reads CASSYLQENQPQHF. The CDR3 DNA is TGTGCCAGCAGTTACCTCCAGGAAAATCAGCCCCAGCATTTT.

This clonotype has only one observation. The chain uses TRBV19 and TRBJ1-1; possible D gene TRBD1, 6 bases. Germline assignment: CDR1 LNHDA and CDR2 SQIVND (reference sequence). Between the trimmed V and J ends, which lost 0 bases and 0 bases, there was a span of 14 bases. The CDR3 runs to 17 residues. The CDR3 region has the DNA TGTGCCAGTAGTATAGATCTAGGGGGACACCTGAACACTGAAGCTTTCTTT. Amino acid sequence: CASSIDLGGHLNTEAFF.

This clonotype was seen a few times. The rearrangement joins TRBV6-1 to TRBJ1-1; unclear D gene. The CDR3 has 15 amino acids. V was shortened by 3 bases and J by 0 bases, with 11 bases between the two germline ends. Germline loops: CDR1 MNHNS, CDR2 SASEGT. The CDR3, as DNA: TGTGCCAGCAGTGACAGGAGGCTAATGAACACTGAAGCTTTCTTT. Translating gives CASSDRRLMNTEAFF.

The rearrangement links TRBV24-1 to TRBJ2-1; no definite D call. CDR3 length equals 15 residues. Trimming took 5 bases from V and 0 from J, leaving 10 bases between them. Germline values: CDR1 KGHDR, CDR2 SFDVKD. The DNA of the CDR3 is TGTGCCACCAGTGGGGGAAGGAGCTCCTACAATGAGCAGTTCTTC. Translated: CATSGGRSSYNEQFF.

In its sample, this clonotype was seen a few times. V usage is TRBV20-1 and J usage is TRBJ1-6; possible D gene TRBD1, 5 bases. CDR3 size: 15 residues. Germline V CDR1 and CDR2: DFQATT, SNEGSKA (reference sequence). Between the trimmed V and J ends, which lost 3 bases and 0 bases, there was a span of 9 bases. CDR3 sequence: CSASRGGSYNSPLHF. The CDR3 DNA follows: TGCAGTGCTAGTCGGGGGGGCTCCTATAATTCACCCCTCCACTTT.

The chain joins TRBV11-2 to TRBJ1-1; 7 bases fit TRBD1. The CDR3 totals 14 residues. Per the germline V gene, CDR1 is SGHAT and CDR2 is FQNNGV. The junction had 10 bases not matched to a gene; V was cut back by 7 bases and J by 5 bases. CDR3 sequence reads: CASTQGGGWTEAFF. The CDR3, as DNA: TGTGCCAGCACCCAGGGGGGAGGGTGGACTGAAGCTTTCTTT.

This clonotype was detected a few times. The V and J genes are TRBV20-1 and TRBJ2-2; D might be TRBD1 (5 bases). V lost 1 base and J lost 4, with 13 bases in between. Germline-derived CDR1 and CDR2 are DFQATT and SNEGSKA (reference sequence). This CDR3 is built from 15 residues. The CDR3 nucleotides are TGCAGTGCTAGAGTTGGCAGACAGAGCACCGGGGAGCTGTTTTTT. It encodes CSARVGRQSTGELFF.

The J gene is TRBJ1-2, the V gene TRBV19; 9 nucleotides agree with TRBD1. Germline assignment: CDR1 LNHDA and CDR2 SQIVND (reference sequence). V lost 4 bases, J lost 4 bases, and 7 bases stayed unmatched. The CDR3 sequence is 15 residues long. The CDR3: CASSRGQGGSYGYTF. The CDR3 nucleotides are TGTGCCAGTAGTAGGGGACAGGGAGGGAGCTATGGCTACACCTTC.

The chain uses TRBV27 and TRBJ1-6; D ambiguous. The CDR3 loop spans 14 amino acids. Germline V CDR1 and CDR2: MNHEY, SMNVEV (reference sequence). The V end was cut by 4 bases, the J end by 7 bases, with 11 bases between. The CDR3 region has the DNA TGTGCCAGCAGTTATGGACCGGTGAATTCACCCCTCCACTTT. Protein: CASSYGPVNSPLHF.

The chain is built from TRBV20-1 and TRBJ2-1; the D is unclear. The CDR3 is 12 amino acids. Looked up from germline, CDR1 is DFQATT and CDR2 is SNEGSKA (reference sequence). V lost 3 bases and J 5 bases, leaving 8 bases between the germline ends. CDR3 in amino acids: CSASSTHNEQFF. The CDR3 DNA is TGCAGTGCTAGCAGCACTCACAATGAGCAGTTCTTC.

The chain recombines TRBV7-8 with TRBJ2-5; D gene ambiguous. Germline loops: CDR1 SGHVS, CDR2 FQNEAQ. V lost 2 bases and J lost 5, with 6 bases in between. This CDR3 contains 12 residues. CDR3 loop: CASSLTAETQYF. DNA of the CDR3: TGTGCCAGCAGCTTAACGGCGGAGACCCAGTACTTC.

This clonotype was seen a few times. This chain links TRBV6-1 with TRBJ1-1, with D perhaps matching TRBD1 (6 bases). Deletions cut 4 bases from V and 1 base from J, with 16 bases between. CDR3 length equals 16 residues. Looked up from germline, CDR1 is MNHNS and CDR2 is SASEGT. CDR3 bases: TGTGCCAGCAGTGCCAGAGGGGGAGGGGCGAACACTGAAGCTTTCTTT. Protein sequence: CASSARGGGANTEAFF.